This TCR beta chain was observed in a study of T-cell reconstitution after alpha-beta-depleted transplantation in children (dated by TCRdb to about 2016). A note on the overall study: Using TCR repertoire profiling, the study quantitatively followed how T-cell immune reconstitution unfolded in children after TCRalphabeta/CD19-depleted allogeneic hematopoietic cell transplantation. Overall study results and their limits: The apparently early alphabetaT-cell count recovery about two months after transplant was reportedly dependent on only several hundred rapidly expanded clones derived from non-depleted graft cells. The frequencies of hyperexpanded clones fell over the following months, and after one year, T-cell counts and TCRbeta diversity were mostly attributed to newly produced T cells. The high TCRbeta diversity at day 60 in some patients was ascribed to recipient T cells and intrathymic progenitors that had survived conditioning.

Receptors were amplified or captured by PCR. Data came from an Illumina HiSeq 2500. Molecular barcoding was employed in the preparation of TCR libraries, with unique molecular identifiers being used to normalize TCRbeta repertoire quantification. TCRdb trimmed the raw reads at Q25, called clones with MiXCR and kept productive beta chains. Rows with one shared CDR3 protein collapse into an entry with the most common genes and DNA. For this sample there are fewer than 250,000 distinct CDR3 sequences; under 20% appear just once. The ten top clones hold 35% to 50% of the sample. Per the publication, the treatment or condition label means: allogeneic hematopoietic cell transplantation with graft depleted of TCRalphabeta T cells and CD19 B cells. The children who served as transplant recipients had been given grafts of TCRalphabeta/CD19-depleted allogeneic hematopoietic cells. The CDR1 and CDR2 encoded by the germline V gene are SGHTA and FQGNSA. There are 11 amino acids in the CDR3, from cysteine to phenylalanine inclusive. Kept here is only the CDR3 DNA, which spans 33 bases and is read in frame from base 1. V is shortened by 7 bases, J by 5 bases, and the region joining them spans 6 bases.

There are a few counts of this clonotype. What this receptor recognizes is not known. No base-level quality is on record; no much larger clone is a single base apart. The source was PBMCs, mostly from graft donor cells, collected 360 days after TCRalphabeta/CD19-depleted stem cell transplant. This receptor chain uses TRBV7-2 and TRBJ2-1; 5 matching bases give a weak D call of TRBD2. The sequence was collected from a male patient aged 2-9 years who had a stem cell transplant for acute lymphoblastic leukemia, so the T cells may come from the graft donor. The CDR3 sequence is CASKRNNEQFF. The nucleotide sequence reads TGTGCCAGCAAGCGGAACAATGAGCAGTTCTTC. Extended through the reference TRBV7-2 and TRBJ2-1 proteins, this CDR3 yields the full variable domain: GAGVSQSPSNKVTEKGKDVELRCDPISGHTALYWYRQSLGQGLEFLIYFQGNSAPDKSGLPSDRFSAERTGGSVSTLTIQRTQQEDSAVYLCASKRNNEQFFGPGTRLTVL.